This T cell receptor (beta chain) was found in a study of T cells in localized non-small cell lung cancer. As concerns this clone: As yet, its antigen is unknown.

Broader study findings: Higher T cell density in the blood was associated with longer overall survival, whereas higher adjacent-lung clonality associated with shorter survival. The study found T cell clonality highest in uninvolved adjacent lung, above tumor. A median of around 60 clones ranked among the top 100 in tumor appeared in adjacent lung. One tumor region alone was sequenced, and heterogeneity therefore remains possible.

Generated by immunoSEQ multiplex PCR, the TCRdb table keeps only in-frame clones and is missing some. The sample consists of over 40,000 clones, about 88% of them appearing once. Germline values: CDR1 SGHRS, CDR2 YFSETQ. This CDR3 comprises 14 residues. Trimming removed 3 bases at V and 1 base at J, with 10 bases between. The sample here was peripheral blood, taken before any cancer treatment. The chain has TRBV5-1 and TRBJ2-5, with D possibly being TRBD2 (5 bases). The TCR comes from a female donor over 55 with stage I squamous cell lung carcinoma. The CDR3 DNA reads TGCGCCAGCAGCTCGATGGGAGCCCAAGAGACCCAGTACTTC. This encodes CASSSMGAQETQYF. Full variable domain (remainder filled in from reference TRBV5-1 and TRBJ2-5): KAGVTQTPRYLIKTRGQQVTLSCSPISGHRSVSWYQQTPGQGLQFLFEYFSETQRNKGNFPGRFSGRQFSNSRSEMNVSTLELGDSALYLCASSSMGAQETQYFGPGTRLLVL.